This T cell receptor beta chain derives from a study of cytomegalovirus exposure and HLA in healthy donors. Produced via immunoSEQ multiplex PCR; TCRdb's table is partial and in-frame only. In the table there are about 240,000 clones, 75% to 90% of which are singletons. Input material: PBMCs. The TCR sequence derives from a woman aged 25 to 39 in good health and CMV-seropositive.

This CDR3 reads CASTGGTGGAGELFF. The CDR3 DNA reads TGCGCCAGCACTGGCGGGACAGGGGGAGCGGGGGAGCTGTTTTTT. The chain couples TRBV5-1 to TRBJ2-2; 11 bases agree with TRBD1. The CDR3 has 15 amino acids. Per the germline V gene, CDR1 is SGHRS and CDR2 is YFSETQ. The V segment lost 6 bases and the J segment 8 bases; nucleotides outside the gene matches: 9.